This T cell receptor beta chain came from a study of blood T cell repertoires in COVID-19 (TCRdb year 2020). Background for the entire study: Samples from collaborators originated in the United States, Italy and Spain and spanned both the acute and convalescent phases of COVID-19. The material from the prospective study consisted of cDNA or gDNA derived from T cells, B-cell-depleted T cells, or PBMCs. The dataset comprised deeply sampled blood TCRbeta repertoires from subjects exposed to, actively infected with, or recovered from COVID-19. The repertoires were made available in a free public database intended to serve as a resource for research on the immune response to SARS-CoV-2. The samples were drawn from two sources: the first 160 participants of the ongoing ImmuneRACE study, and 1,000 to 1,500 subjects contributed by 6 global collaborators. A de-identified subject ID, COVID-19 status, age in years and sex were almost always included in the sample metadata. Where available, HLA class I and class II types were obtained from metadata supplied by the sample provider rather than from assay-based typing. Summary of the overall study and its limitations: Clinical and demographic metadata were provided uncurated, with the amount varying by source and participant.

The collaborating institutions used their own protocols to collect whole blood in K2EDTA tubes. For TCRbeta analysis, collaborator samples were shipped as frozen whole blood, as isolated PBMCs, or as DNA extracted from either sample type. In the case of this clone: What antigen it recognizes has not been identified. No base quality values were provided; no much bigger clone lies one nucleotide off.

The immunoSEQ Assay, a bias-controlled multiplex PCR, was used to amplify TCRbeta CDR3 regions from genomic DNA. Turning to the authors' computational methods: Nucleated cell counts per sample were estimated from amplification of reference gene primers within the assay. Sequence reads were collapsed and filtered to measure the absolute abundance of every unique TCRbeta CDR3 rearrangement. For each sample, productive Simpson clonality was calculated by taking the square root of Simpson's diversity index across productive rearrangements. Held by TCRdb, this immuneACCESS table contains in-frame sequences only and omits some clones. Under half of the omission traces to an unresolved V gene where checked; the cause of the rest is unknown. V and J calls and clone size follow that table, whereas D and trimming were derived from the DNA. The sample table lists about 110,000 clones, around 64% of them with a count of one. The ten largest clones take up about 0.84% of the sample.

V gives up 5 bases and J gives up 0 bases, and the segment between their germline ends measures 14 bases. As encoded in the germline V gene, CDR1 is KGHSH while CDR2 is LQKENI. The CDR3, cysteine through phenylalanine, is 16 amino acids long. The kept DNA is CDR3 alone, 48 bases in frame from the first base. The chain couples TRBV18 to TRBJ2-4; the D gene identity is not certain. This TCR was recovered from a human donor with acute or convalescent COVID-19. The donor label of this sample is uncertain. The specimen sequenced was peripheral blood. The DNA is TGTGCCAGCTCATCTTCAGGATTACTAGCCAAAAACATTCAGTACTTC. Translated, it gives CASSSSGLLAKNIQYF.